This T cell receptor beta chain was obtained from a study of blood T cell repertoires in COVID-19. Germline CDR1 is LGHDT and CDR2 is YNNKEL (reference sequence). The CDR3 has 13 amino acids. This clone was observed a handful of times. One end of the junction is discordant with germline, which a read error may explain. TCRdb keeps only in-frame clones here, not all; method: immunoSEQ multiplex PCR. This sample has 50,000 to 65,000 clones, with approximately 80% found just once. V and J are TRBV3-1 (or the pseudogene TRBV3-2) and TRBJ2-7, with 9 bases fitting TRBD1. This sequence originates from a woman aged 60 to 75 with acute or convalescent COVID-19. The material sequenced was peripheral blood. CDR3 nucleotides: TGTGCCAGCAGCCAAGACCCTGGGACAGGGCTTAGCTTC. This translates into CASSQDPGTGLSF.